The rows below give T cell receptor beta chains drawn from one sample of a study of OX40 agonist ivuxolimab in advanced cancers. Here immunoSEQ multiplex PCR was the method, and the copy in TCRdb shows in-frame clones only, minus some. The sample yields about 77,000 clones, about 84% seen once. The specimen was CD4+ or CD8+ T cells sorted from blood, collected in a trial of the OX40 agonist ivuxolimab. The receptors were gathered from an adult with an advanced solid tumor such as melanoma, head and neck, liver or kidney cancer. Both conserved end residues are part of each CDR3. The D gene is left open where the match is weak. Clone size is shown for a subset of rows, as once, few, many or a class of expanded clone.

V: TRBV6-1; size: -; J: TRBJ1-6; D: -; DNA: TGTGCCAGCAGTCCCCTGGAGCCTAATTCACCCCTCCACTTT; CDR3: CASSPLEPNSPLHF
V: TRBV19; size: -; J: TRBJ2-2; D: TRBD1; DNA: TGTGCCAGTAGTACTACAATGGGGACAGGGCGTTCCGGGGAGCTGTTTTTT; CDR3: CASSTTMGTGRSGELFF
V: TRBV27; size: -; J: TRBJ2-1; D: TRBD1; DNA: TGTGCCAGCAGTTACGGACAGGGCCTCAATGAGCAGTTCTTC; CDR3: CASSYGQGLNEQFF
V: TRBV30; size: -; J: TRBJ2-4; D: -; DNA: TGTGCCTGGAGTGTAAAAAATTTGAACATTCAGTACTTC; CDR3: CAWSVKNLNIQYF
V: TRBV4-3; size: -; J: TRBJ2-1; D: TRBD2; DNA: TGCGCCAGCAGCCATGATAGCGGGGGGGCCAATGAGCAGCTCTTC; CDR3: CASSHDSGGANEQLF
V: TRBV5-1; size: -; J: TRBJ2-7; D: -; DNA: TGCGCCAGCAGCTTTGGAATAAGTTCGGCCGAGCAGTACTTC; CDR3: CASSFGISSAEQYF
V: TRBV5-1; size: -; J: TRBJ1-2; D: -; DNA: TGCGCCAGCAGCTTGGATGAGACAGATTATGGCTACACCTTC; CDR3: CASSLDETDYGYTF
V: TRBV19; size: -; J: TRBJ2-5; D: TRBD2; DNA: TGTACCAGTAGACAAGCGGGAGGGGAGACCCAGTACTTC; CDR3: CTSRQAGGETQYF
V: TRBV10-1; size: -; J: TRBJ1-4; D: -; DNA: TGCGCCAGCAGCTCTTCCAGTAATAATGAAAAACTGTTTTTT; CDR3: CASSSSSNNEKLFF
V: TRBV6-5; size: -; J: TRBJ1-2; D: -; DNA: TGTGCCAGCAGTTCCCCCGGGCGCAAATTGGGCTACACCTTC; CDR3: CASSSPGRKLGYTF
V: TRBV5-1; size: -; J: TRBJ1-1; D: -; DNA: TGCGCCAGCAGCTTGGGGCTCGCCGCGAACACTGAAGCTTTCTTT; CDR3: CASSLGLAANTEAFF
V: TRBV7-7; size: -; J: TRBJ2-3; D: -; DNA: TGTGCCAGCAGCTTGGTCGGTGACAGCCGAGATACGCAGTATTTT; CDR3: CASSLVGDSRDTQYF
V: TRBV7-2; size: -; J: TRBJ2-7; D: TRBD1; DNA: TGTGCCAGCAGCTTATTCTGGACAGGGGGAACCTACGAGCAGTACTTC; CDR3: CASSLFWTGGTYEQYF
V: TRBV7-2; size: -; J: TRBJ2-3; D: TRBD2; DNA: TGTGCCAGCAGCCGGGGGGGGTTTAGCACAGATACGCAGTATTTT; CDR3: CASSRGGFSTDTQYF
V: TRBV18; size: -; J: TRBJ2-3; D: TRBD2; DNA: TGTGCCAGCGACCCAACTATGGCGGGAGTTGCGGATACGCAGTATTTT; CDR3: CASDPTMAGVADTQYF
V: TRBV4-1; size: -; J: TRBJ1-3; D: -; DNA: TGCGCCAGCAGCCAAAAACAGAGCTCTGGAAACACCATATATTTT; CDR3: CASSQKQSSGNTIYF
V: TRBV2; size: -; J: TRBJ2-1; D: TRBD2; DNA: TGTGCCAGCAGGGGGAGGGTCTATGAGCAGTTCTTC; CDR3: CASRGRVYEQFF
V: TRBV7-2; size: -; J: TRBJ1-5; D: TRBD1; DNA: TGTGCCAGCAGCTTAGCTACAGGGGGTAGCAATCAGCCCCAGCATTTT; CDR3: CASSLATGGSNQPQHF
V: TRBV19; size: -; J: TRBJ1-6; D: TRBD1; DNA: TGTGCCAGTAAGAGGGACAGCTCCTATAATTCACCCCTCCACTTT; CDR3: CASKRDSSYNSPLHF
V: TRBV13; size: -; J: TRBJ1-2; D: TRBD1; DNA: TGTGCCAGCAGCCCCGGGACAGGGGTTGGCTACACCTTC; CDR3: CASSPGTGVGYTF
V: TRBV29-1; size: -; J: TRBJ2-5; D: -; DNA: TGCAGCGTTGAGGGAGGGGGACAAGAGACCCAGTACTTC; CDR3: CSVEGGGQETQYF
V: TRBV5-1; size: -; J: TRBJ2-1; D: TRBD2; DNA: TGCGCCAGCAACCTAGCGGGGGGGTACAATGAGCAGTTCTTC; CDR3: CASNLAGGYNEQFF
V: TRBV25-1; size: -; J: TRBJ1-3; D: -; DNA: TGTGCCAGCAGTGCCGTCTCTGGAAACACCATATATTTT; CDR3: CASSAVSGNTIYF
V: TRBV5-4; size: -; J: TRBJ2-5; D: -; DNA: TGTGCCAGCAGCTTGGTAGCGAAAGAGACCCAGTACTTC; CDR3: CASSLVAKETQYF
V: TRBV7-9; size: -; J: TRBJ1-2; D: TRBD1; DNA: TGTGCCAGCAGCCAAGGGACAGGGGGCGATGGCAACTATGGCTACACCTTC; CDR3: CASSQGTGGDGNYGYTF
V: TRBV11-1; size: -; J: TRBJ2-7; D: -; DNA: TGTGCCAGCAGCATCAGACAGGCGTCCTACGAGCAGTACTTC; CDR3: CASSIRQASYEQYF
V: TRBV4-1; size: -; J: TRBJ1-3; D: -; DNA: TGCGCCAGCAGCCAGGACAGTGGAAACACCATATATTTT; CDR3: CASSQDSGNTIYF
V: TRBV30; size: -; J: TRBJ2-3; D: -; DNA: TGTGCCTGGCGGGCTCGCCAAAGCACAGATACGCAGTATTTT; CDR3: CAWRARQSTDTQYF
V: TRBV15; size: -; J: TRBJ1-5; D: -; DNA: TGTGCCACCAGCAGAGCCCATAGTCGACAGCCTTATAGCAATCAGCCCCAGCATTTT; CDR3: CATSRAHSRQPYSNQPQHF
V: TRBV30; size: few; J: TRBJ1-2; D: -; DNA: TGTGCCTGGAGTGTGGTGGGAATTGGGTATGGCTACACCTTC; CDR3: CAWSVVGIGYGYTF
V: TRBV6-5; size: -; J: TRBJ2-7; D: -; DNA: TGTGCCAGCAGGTACGGGACCGAAGCCTACGAGCAGTACTTC; CDR3: CASRYGTEAYEQYF
V: TRBV27; size: once; J: TRBJ2-2; D: TRBD1; DNA: TGTGCCAGCAGACAAGACAGGGTGGCCGGGGAGCTGTTTTTT; CDR3: CASRQDRVAGELFF
V: TRBV9; size: once; J: TRBJ1-3; D: -; DNA: TGTGCCAGCAGCGTAGCCGGACCCGGCTCTGGAAACACCATATATTTT; CDR3: CASSVAGPGSGNTIYF
V: TRBV18; size: -; J: TRBJ2-3; D: -; DNA: TGTGCCAGCTCACCACCGTTAGACAATCCCACAGATACGCAGTATTTT; CDR3: CASSPPLDNPTDTQYF
V: TRBV4-2; size: medium-sized; J: TRBJ2-6; D: TRBD1; DNA: TGTGCCAGCAGCCAAGATACAGGGGGAGGGGCCAACGTCCTGACTTTC; CDR3: CASSQDTGGGANVLTF
V: TRBV19; size: few; J: TRBJ2-7; D: -; DNA: TGTGCCAGTACCAGGACGCCTAGCTCCTACGAGCAGTACTTC; CDR3: CASTRTPSSYEQYF
V: TRBV14; size: -; J: TRBJ1-1; D: -; DNA: TGTGCCAGTCGACGGAGACCGAACACTGAAGCTTTCTTT; CDR3: CASRRRPNTEAFF
V: TRBV27; size: -; J: TRBJ1-2; D: TRBD1; DNA: TGTGCCAGCAGTTCACGGACAGGGCGACATGGCTACACCTTC; CDR3: CASSSRTGRHGYTF
V: TRBV19; size: -; J: TRBJ2-7; D: -; DNA: TGTGCCAGTAGTATGACGGGGCGCGAGCAGTACTTC; CDR3: CASSMTGREQYF
V: TRBV5-4; size: -; J: TRBJ2-1; D: -; DNA: TGTGCCAGCAGCTTTGAATGGAATGAGCAGTTCTTC; CDR3: CASSFEWNEQFF
V: TRBV6-6; size: -; J: TRBJ2-3; D: TRBD2; DNA: TGTGCCAGCAGCGGGACTAGCGGGAGCTATACGCAGTATTTT; CDR3: CASSGTSGSYTQYF
V: TRBV15; size: once; J: TRBJ2-7; D: -; DNA: TGTGCCACCAGCAGAGATAGGGGGTTACAGGGAACCCCACAACGCGAGCAGTACTTC; CDR3: CATSRDRGLQGTPQREQYF
V: TRBV7-3; size: -; J: TRBJ2-3; D: -; DNA: TGTGCCAGCAGCTTAAACATGGGCACAGATACGCAGTATTTT; CDR3: CASSLNMGTDTQYF